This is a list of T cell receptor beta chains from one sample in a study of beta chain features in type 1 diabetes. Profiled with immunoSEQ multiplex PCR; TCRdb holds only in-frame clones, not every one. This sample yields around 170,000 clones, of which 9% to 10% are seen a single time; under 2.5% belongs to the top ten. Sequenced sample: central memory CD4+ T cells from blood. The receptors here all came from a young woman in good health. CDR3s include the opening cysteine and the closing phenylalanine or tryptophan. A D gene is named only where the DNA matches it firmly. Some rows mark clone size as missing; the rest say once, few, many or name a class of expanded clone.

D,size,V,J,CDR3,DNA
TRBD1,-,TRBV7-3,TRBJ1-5,CASSLNRDRVKPGAQHF,TGTGCCAGCAGCTTAAACCGGGACAGGGTGAAACCAGGAGCCCAGCATTTT
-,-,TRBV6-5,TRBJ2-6,CASKTGTGANVLTF,TGTGCCAGTAAAACAGGGACTGGGGCCAACGTCCTGACTTTC
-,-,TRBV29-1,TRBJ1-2,CSAHLDSSGYTF,TGCAGCGCCCACTTAGACAGTAGCGGCTACACCTTC
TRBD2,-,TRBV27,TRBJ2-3,CASSPARGGSTDTQYF,TGTGCCAGCAGTCCAGCGCGGGGGGGCAGCACAGATACGCAGTATTTT
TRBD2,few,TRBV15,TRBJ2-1,CATSGGTSRGGNEQFF,TGTGCCACCAGCGGGGGGACTAGCAGAGGCGGTAATGAGCAGTTCTTC
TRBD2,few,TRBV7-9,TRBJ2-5,CASSLQAGGLVQYF,TGTGCCAGCAGCTTACAAGCGGGGGGCCTGGTGCAGTACTTC
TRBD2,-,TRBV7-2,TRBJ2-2,CASSTSAANTGELFF,TGTGCCAGCAGCACTAGCGCCGCGAACACCGGGGAGCTGTTTTTT
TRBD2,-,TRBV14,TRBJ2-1,CASSRFTGTSGRAGNEQFF,TGTGCCAGCAGCCGATTCACCGGGACTAGCGGGAGGGCCGGCAATGAGCAGTTCTTC
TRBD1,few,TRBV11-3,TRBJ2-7,CASSEGQGVSYF,TGTGCCAGCAGCGAAGGACAGGGAGTGTCGTACTTC
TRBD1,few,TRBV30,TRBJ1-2,CAWGNRGKYGYTF,TGTGCCTGGGGTAACAGGGGGAAATATGGCTACACCTTC
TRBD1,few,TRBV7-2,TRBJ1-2,CASSSHKDRGFNYGYTF,TGTGCCAGCAGCTCACATAAGGACAGGGGTTTTAACTATGGCTACACCTTC
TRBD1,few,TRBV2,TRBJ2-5,CASMRGLAGETQYF,TGTGCCAGCATGAGGGGGCTAGCAGGGGAGACCCAGTACTTC
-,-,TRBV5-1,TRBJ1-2,CASSLVWGGDYGYTF,TGCGCCAGCAGCTTGGTATGGGGGGGAGACTATGGCTACACCTTC
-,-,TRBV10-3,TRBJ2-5,CATGEGGKETQYF,TGTGCCACTGGCGAGGGTGGAAAAGAGACCCAGTACTTC
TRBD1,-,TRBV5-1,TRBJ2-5,CASSLGRTGQETQYF,TGCGCCAGCAGCTTGGGTAGGACAGGCCAAGAGACCCAGTACTTC
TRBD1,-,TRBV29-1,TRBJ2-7,CSVEPTGTGLSYEQYF,TGCAGCGTTGAACCCACCGGGACAGGGTTATCCTACGAGCAGTACTTC
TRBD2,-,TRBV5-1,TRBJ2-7,CASSLDRGGSEQYF,TGCGCCAGCAGCTTGGATCGGGGGGGGAGCGAGCAGTACTTC
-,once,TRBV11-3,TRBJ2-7,CASSLAPGPYEQYF,TGTGCCAGCAGCTTAGCTCCAGGTCCCTACGAGCAGTACTTC
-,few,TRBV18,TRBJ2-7,CASSNGVLEQYF,TGTGCCAGCTCCAACGGGGTCCTTGAGCAGTACTTC
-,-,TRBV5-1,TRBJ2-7,CASRGGGRFDEQYF,TGCGCCAGCAGGGGGGGCGGGAGATTCGACGAGCAGTACTTC
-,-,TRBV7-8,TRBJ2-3,CATQPLLESSTDTQYF,TGTGCCACCCAGCCCTTACTAGAGTCTAGCACAGATACGCAGTATTTT
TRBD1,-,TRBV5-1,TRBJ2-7,CASSLAGTGTSIYEQYF,TGCGCCAGCAGCTTGGCCGGGACAGGAACCTCGATCTACGAGCAGTACTTC
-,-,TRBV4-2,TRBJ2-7,CASSQDRAGERSVPYF,TGTGCCAGCAGCCAAGATAGGGCAGGGGAGAGGTCCGTCCCGTACTTC
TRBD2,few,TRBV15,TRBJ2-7,CATSREAGFSYEQYF,TGTGCCACCAGCAGAGAAGCGGGGTTCAGCTACGAGCAGTACTTC
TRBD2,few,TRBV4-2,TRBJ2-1,CASSHRLAGTSYNEQFF,TGTGCCAGCAGCCATCGACTAGCGGGGACCTCCTACAATGAGCAGTTCTTC
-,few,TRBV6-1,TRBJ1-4,CASWHEKLFF,TGTGCCAGCTGGCATGAAAAACTGTTTTTT
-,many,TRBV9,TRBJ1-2,CASSVDTNYGYTF,TGTGCCAGCAGCGTAGACACTAACTATGGCTACACCTTC
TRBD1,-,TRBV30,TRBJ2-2,CAWNRGQGDTGELFF,TGTGCCTGGAATAGGGGACAGGGGGACACCGGGGAGCTGTTTTTT
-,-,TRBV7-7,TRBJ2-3,CASSLGRGRGTDTQYF,TGTGCTAGCAGCTTAGGCAGGGGTCGTGGAACAGATACGCAGTATTTT
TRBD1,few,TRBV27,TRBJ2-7,CSTGESYEQYF,TGTTCGACAGGGGAGTCCTACGAGCAGTACTTC
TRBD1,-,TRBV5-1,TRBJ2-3,CASSVGQGGDTQYF,TGCGCCAGCAGCGTGGGACAGGGCGGAGATACGCAGTATTTT
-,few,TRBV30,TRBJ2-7,CAWSRWSKSYEQYF,TGTGCCTGGAGTAGGTGGAGCAAATCCTACGAGCAGTACTTC
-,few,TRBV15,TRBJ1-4,CATSGPGRNEKLFF,TGTGCCACCAGTGGACCAGGGCGCAACGAAAAACTGTTTTTT
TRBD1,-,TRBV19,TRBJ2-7,CASSIGTVPYEQYF,TGTGCCAGTAGTATCGGGACAGTTCCATACGAGCAGTACTTC
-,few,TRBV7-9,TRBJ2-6,CASSLVGAGGANVLTF,TGTGCCAGCAGCTTAGTGGGGGCGGGCGGGGCCAACGTCCTGACTTTC
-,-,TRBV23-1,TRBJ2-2,CASSQSRGAGLNTGELFF,TGCGCCAGCAGTCAATCTCGGGGAGCAGGCTTGAACACCGGGGAGCTGTTTTTT
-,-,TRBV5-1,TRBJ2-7,CASRPTGLGYEQYF,TGCGCCAGCAGACCTACAGGGTTAGGCTACGAGCAGTACTTC
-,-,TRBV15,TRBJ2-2,CATSRDQDWNTGELFF,TGTGCCACCAGCAGAGATCAGGACTGGAACACCGGGGAGCTGTTTTTT
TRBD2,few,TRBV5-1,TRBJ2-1,CASSQGGLAGGNYNEQFF,TGCGCCAGCAGCCAGGGGGGACTAGCGGGAGGGAACTACAATGAGCAGTTCTTC
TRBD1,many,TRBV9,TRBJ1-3,CASSVDRGQGNTIYF,TGTGCCAGCAGCGTAGACAGGGGGCAAGGAAACACCATATATTTT
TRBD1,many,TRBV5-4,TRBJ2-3,CASNAGTGGTDTQYF,TGTGCCAGCAACGCCGGGACAGGGGGCACAGATACGCAGTATTTT
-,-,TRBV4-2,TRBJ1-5,CASSLRNQPQHF,TGTGCCAGCAGCCTCAGAAATCAGCCCCAGCATTTT
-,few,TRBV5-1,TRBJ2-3,CASSLAEKNPGDTQYF,TGCGCCAGCAGCTTGGCCGAGAAGAACCCGGGAGATACGCAGTATTTT
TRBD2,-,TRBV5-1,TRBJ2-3,CASSLGSSGGNTDTQYF,TGCGCCAGCAGCTTGGGGTCTAGCGGGGGCAACACAGATACGCAGTATTTT
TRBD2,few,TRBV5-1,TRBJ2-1,CASSLAGGAVQTEQFF,TGCGCCAGCAGCTTGGCCGGGGGGGCGGTACAGACTGAGCAGTTCTTC